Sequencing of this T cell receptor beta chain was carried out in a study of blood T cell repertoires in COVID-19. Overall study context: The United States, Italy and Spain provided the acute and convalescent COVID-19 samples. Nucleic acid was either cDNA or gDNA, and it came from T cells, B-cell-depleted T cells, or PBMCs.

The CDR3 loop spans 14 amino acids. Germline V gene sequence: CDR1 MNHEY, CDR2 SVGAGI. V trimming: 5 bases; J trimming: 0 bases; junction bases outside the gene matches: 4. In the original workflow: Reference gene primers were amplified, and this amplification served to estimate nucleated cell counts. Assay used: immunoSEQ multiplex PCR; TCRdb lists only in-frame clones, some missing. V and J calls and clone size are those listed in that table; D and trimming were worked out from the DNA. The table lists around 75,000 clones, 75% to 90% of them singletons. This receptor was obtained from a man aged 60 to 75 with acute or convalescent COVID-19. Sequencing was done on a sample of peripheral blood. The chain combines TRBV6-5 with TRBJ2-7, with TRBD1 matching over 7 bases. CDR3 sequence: CASSRDSSSYEQYF. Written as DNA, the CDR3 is TGTGCCAGCAGTCGGGACAGTAGCTCCTACGAGCAGTACTTC.